The rows below give T cell receptor beta chains drawn from one sample of a study of neurological immune-mediated disorders. TCRdb analysed the 5' RACE reads with MiXCR anew, one entry per CDR3 protein. The sample has almost 30,000 distinct CDR3 sequences, 12% seen once. The sequencing input was PBMCs. The origin of the receptors is a woman aged 55-70 years in good health. CDR3s include the opening cysteine and the closing phenylalanine or tryptophan. The D gene is left open where the match is weak. The size field is filled for only some rows; it gives once, few, many or a size class.

CDR3	DNA	D	size	V	J	length
CASSLERAGANVLTF	TGTGCCAGCAGCTTAGAAAGGGCTGGGGCCAACGTCCTGACTTTC	NA	many	TRBV7-2	TRBJ2-6	15
CASRGTGSYNEQFF	TGTGCCAGCAGGGGGACAGGGTCCTACAATGAGCAGTTCTTC	TRBD1	many	TRBV6-5	TRBJ2-1	14
CASSQVWTGQPQHF	TGCGCCAGCAGCCAAGTTTGGACCGGTCAGCCCCAGCATTTT	NA	NA	TRBV4-3	TRBJ1-5	14
CASSFQGSNEKLFF	TGTGCCAGCAGCTTCCAGGGATCTAATGAAAAACTGTTTTTT	NA	many	TRBV5-5	TRBJ1-4	14
CASSTDRDSYEQYF	TGTGCCAGCAGCACCGACAGGGACTCCTACGAGCAGTACTTC	TRBD1	many	TRBV7-2	TRBJ2-7	14
CASILGTGGSSYNEQFF	TGCGCCAGCATCCTTGGGACGGGGGGGAGTTCCTACAATGAGCAGTTCTTC	TRBD2	many	TRBV5-1	TRBJ2-1	17
CASSVDTVEPQNTIYF	TGTGCCAGCAGCGTAGATACAGTAGAGCCGCAAAACACCATATATTTT	NA	many	TRBV9	TRBJ1-3	16
CASSSGQTRTDTQYF	TGCGCCAGCAGCTCCGGACAGACTCGCACAGATACGCAGTATTTT	NA	many	TRBV5-1	TRBJ2-3	15
CASSGTFSYEQYF	TGTGCCAGCAGCGGGACGTTCTCCTACGAGCAGTACTTC	NA	few	TRBV2	TRBJ2-7	13
CASSFSRTANTGELFF	TGCGCCAGCAGCTTTTCGCGCACCGCGAACACCGGGGAGCTGTTTTTT	NA	medium-sized	TRBV5-1	TRBJ2-2	16
CASSFLDGKPQHF	TGTGCCAGCAGCTTTCTGGACGGGAAGCCCCAGCATTTT	NA	many	TRBV7-2	TRBJ1-5	13
CSSTRGGFDEQFF	TGCAGTTCGACAAGGGGGGGCTTTGATGAGCAGTTCTTC	NA	many	TRBV20-1	TRBJ2-1	13
CSARRGAGTGELFF	TGCAGTGCTAGACGGGGGGCAGGCACCGGGGAGCTGTTTTTT	NA	many	TRBV20-1	TRBJ2-2	14
CASRRHFYEQYF	TGCGCCTCCAGACGGCACTTCTACGAGCAGTACTTC	NA	many	TRBV5-1	TRBJ2-7	12
CASRPGPLTGELFF	TGCGCCAGCAGGCCTGGCCCCCTCACCGGGGAGCTGTTTTTT	NA	many	TRBV5-1	TRBJ2-2	14
CSAATGGSADTQYF	TGCAGTGCTGCGACAGGGGGCAGCGCAGATACGCAGTATTTT	TRBD1	many	TRBV20-1	TRBJ2-3	14
CASSSPGLAGVWTDTQYF	TGCGCCAGCAGCTCGCCGGGACTAGCGGGGGTTTGGACAGATACGCAGTATTTT	TRBD2	many	TRBV5-1	TRBJ2-3	18
CASSPYGIQETQYF	TGTGCCAGCAGTCCCTACGGCATTCAAGAGACCCAGTACTTC	NA	many	TRBV27	TRBJ2-5	14
CASSWDAGELFF	TGTGCCAGCAGTTGGGACGCCGGGGAGCTGTTTTTT	NA	many	TRBV12-3/TRBV12-4	TRBJ2-2	12
CASSLGAMGPETQYF	TGTGCCAGCAGCTTAGGAGCTATGGGCCCGGAGACCCAGTACTTC	NA	NA	TRBV7-2	TRBJ2-5	15
CASSLSPNTEAFF	TGCGCCAGCAGCTTATCCCCGAACACTGAAGCTTTCTTT	NA	many	TRBV5-1	TRBJ1-1	13
CSARDQEGFSYNEQFF	TGCAGTGCTAGAGATCAGGAGGGGTTTTCCTACAATGAGCAGTTCTTC	NA	many	TRBV20-1	TRBJ2-1	16